This T cell receptor beta chain appears in the sequencing data of a study of cytomegalovirus exposure and HLA in healthy donors. Broader study findings: Within the data, a cluster of highly shared sequence variants was likely a sequencing artifact.

For this clone: Its antigen is unidentified.

V gave up 5 bases and J gave up 3 bases, with 13 bases separating them. Germline values: CDR1 SGHNT, CDR2 YENEEA. CDR3 length: 14 amino acids. PCR employed 60 Vbeta and 13 Jbeta primers. The protocol was immunoSEQ multiplex PCR, while the TCRdb copy is restricted to in-frame clones and leaves out a portion. This table holds under 80,000 clones, about two thirds found once. The material sequenced was PBMCs. The chain is built from TRBV11-3 and TRBJ1-1; D call uncertain. The origin of this receptor is a woman under 40 in good health and CMV-seronegative. This CDR3 is CASSPSELDTEAFF. In DNA form, the CDR3 reads TGTGCCAGCAGCCCTAGCGAGTTGGACACTGAAGCTTTCTTT.